These T cell receptor delta chains were read from a single sample in a study of gamma-delta chains in newborns, infants, children. TCRdb called clones from the reads again using CATT. The profile covers around 5,900 delta-chain clones, with 14% to 15% appearing a single time and 20% to 25% taken by the ten largest. This material consisted of blood, taken at baseline. The origin of the receptors is a child who was a newborn, infant or young child, either healthy, febrile or measles-vaccinated (not recorded which). Each CDR3 is given with its conserved first and last residue. The order of the fields is J gene, V gene, D gene, clone size, CDR3 DNA, CDR3 protein. A D gene is named only where the DNA matches it firmly. Clone size, where shown, is once, few, many, or a class for clones that have expanded.

TRDJ1,TRDV1,TRDD3,NA,TGTGCTCTCTTCGCAAAAGGGGAGTACTGGGGGCTTACCGCACTGTACACCGATAAACTCATCTTT,CALFAKGEYWGLTALYTDKLIF
TRDJ1,TRDV2,TRDD3,few,TGTGCCCGTGACACGGTGGGGGATATCTCCGATAAACTCATCTTT,CARDTVGDISDKLIF
TRDJ1,TRDV3,NA,many,TGTGCCTGTCGGCCACCATCGTTACTTAGTCCCGATAAACTCATCTTT,CACRPPSLLSPDKLIF
TRDJ3,TRDV1,NA,few,TGTGCTCTTGGGGAATTGTGGTGTAACCCACTGGGAAGGTCCTGGGACACCCGACAGATGTTTTTC,CALGELWCNPLGRSWDTRQMFF
TRDJ1,TRDV1,NA,medium-sized,TGTGCTCTTGGGGAACTGGCCGCTCAGTGGTGGCCTGCACTTTTGAGAACCGATAAACTCATCTTT,CALGELAAQWWPALLRTDKLIF
TRDJ3,TRDV2,TRDD3,medium-sized,TGTGCCTGTGACACGGGGGGATACGGCTCCTGGGACACCCGACAGATGTTTTTC,CACDTGGYGSWDTRQMFF
TRDJ1,TRDV1,TRDD3,medium-sized,TGTGCTCTTGGGGGGTCCTTCCTACAGACTGGGGGATACTGGACCGATAAACTCATCTTT,CALGGSFLQTGGYWTDKLIF
TRDJ1,TRDV3,NA,medium-sized,TGTGCCTTTAAGTCGACCTATCGCTACGGCCTACTGCAACCTTCCGGTAAACTCATCTTT,CAFKSTYRYGLLQPSGKLIF
TRDJ2,TRDV2,TRDD3,few,TGTGCCTGTGACACGGTTTCTTCTCCTCGGCTTACTGGGGGATACGCGGCAGCACAACTCTTCTTT,CACDTVSSPRLTGGYAAAQLFF
TRDJ1,TRDV1,NA,medium-sized,TGTGCTCTTGGGGAACCCCTTCCTAACGGGGATACGGGGGCCGATAAACTCATCTTT,CALGEPLPNGDTGADKLIF
TRDJ1,TRDV1,TRDD3,many,TGTGCTCTTGGGGAACTGGGTGAGTTTTGTATGGAAAATTGGTGGTGTCCTCCCGTACTGGGGGACTCTAAACTCATCTTT,CALGELGEFCMENWWCPPVLGDSKLIF
TRDJ3,TRDV2,TRDD3,medium-sized,TGTGCCTGTGACCCAACTACTGGGGGTCGCTCCTGGGACACCCGACAGATGTTTTTC,CACDPTTGGRSWDTRQMFF
TRDJ1,TRDV1,TRDD3,NA,TGTGCTCTTGGCACTCGGGGATACGCGGACCTCCCCGTTTACACCGATAAACTCATCTTT,CALGTRGYADLPVYTDKLIF
TRDJ3,TRDV2,TRDD3,few,TGTGCCTGTGACACTGTAAATTTGGGGGATACGTTACGTTCCTGGGACACCCGACAGATGTTTTTC,CACDTVNLGDTLRSWDTRQMFF
TRDJ1,TRDV1,TRDD3,NA,TGTGCTCTTGTGCACTACGCCCCTGGGGGATCTTCTACCGATAAACTCATCTTT,CALVHYAPGGSSTDKLIF
TRDJ3,TRDV2,TRDD3,medium-sized,TGTGCCTGTGACACCGTTAGCGGGGATAAAACCGACACCCGACAGATGTTTTTC,CACDTVSGDKTDTRQMFF
TRDJ1,TRDV1,NA,NA,TGTGCTCTTGGGGAACTAGTCGATATGCGTTGGGGGCTGGGGCCGGTGGAGCCTAACACCGATAAACTCATCTTT,CALGELVDMRWGLGPVEPNTDKLIF